This TCR beta chain was identified in a study of CD8+ T cells in alopecia areata. A note on this clone: As yet, its antigen is unknown.

Sequencing used cDNA as its template, made by extracting RNA and reverse transcribing it. The method was immunoSEQ multiplex PCR; TCRdb's version includes in-frame clones alone and lacks a portion of them. This repertoire shows around 200,000 clones, about 60% found once; its top ten account for roughly 0.7%. Treatment given: oral pan-JAK inhibitor, 5-10 mg twice daily. Study-wide findings and caveats: Only a single nonresponder existed, so baseline CD8+ expansion links stay unclear.

Trimming took 2 bases from V and 6 from J, leaving 26 bases between them. CDR1 and CDR2 (germline): GTSNPN, SVGIG (reference sequence). The CDR3 loop spans 17 amino acids. This receptor was identified in a human donor with alopecia areata. Here the sequenced sample was CD4+ T cells sorted from blood, taken at week 4, from a patient treated with tofacitinib. The chain uses TRBV30 and TRBJ2-7; D is unresolved. The CDR3 DNA follows: TGTGCCTGGAGTTCTTTGACCGGGCGAGGTAGTAGTCGCGAGCAGTACTTC. Translating it yields CAWSSLTGRGSSREQYF.